This T cell receptor beta chain is drawn from a study of T cell repertoires in cytomegalovirus infection. This clonotype was seen only a few times. Its antigen remains unknown. MiXCR, applied by TCRdb to the reads, yields one record per CDR3 protein. The repertoire has roughly 80,000 distinct CDR3 sequences, under 30% of them found once; the top ten carry roughly 45%. CDR3 length: 12 amino acids. Germline CDR1 reads SGHNT; CDR2 reads YYREEE (reference sequence). Trimming stripped 2 bases from V and 6 bases from J, with 8 bases between. This chain links TRBV5-4 with TRBJ1-1; D not certain. The clonotype originates from a human donor in good health (CMV status not recorded). Some clones in this sample may be carry-over from other donors' samples. This sample comprised CD8+ T cells from cultured PBMCs, obtained from culture after CMV antigen stimulation. In DNA, the CDR3 is TGTGCCAGCAGCTTTCCCGGGGCTGAAGCTTTCTTT. This translates into CASSFPGAEAFF.